The 10 T cell receptor beta chains below were found in one sample sequenced in a study of spatial heterogeneity in lung cancer. TCRdb reprocessed the 5' RACE reads via MiXCR and lists one record per CDR3 protein. Here the sample spans about 4,000 distinct CDR3 sequences, 35% to 45% being singletons. The time point here: sample taken at primary tumor resection. Antigens of these TCRs are unknown. General observations from the study: One measure, the expanded intratumoral alpha and beta TCR count, tracked tumor mutation counts.

The sequencing used lung tumor tissue, collected at surgery. The receptors were gathered from a male donor with early-stage non-small cell lung cancer.

This chain links TRBV7-8 with TRBJ2-7; TRBD1 aligns across 9 bases. The CDR3 consists of 15 residues. Per germline, CDR1 SGHVS and CDR2 FQNEAQ. V was pared by 2 bases and J by 2 bases, with 4 bases of the junction left unmatched. This CDR3 reads CASSLTGTGPYEQYF. The DNA of the CDR3 is TGTGCCAGCAGCTTAACCGGGACAGGGCCCTACGAGCAGTACTTC.

The chain employs TRBV7-8 and TRBJ2-7; TRBD2 might be the D (6 bases). The germline gives CDR1 SGHVS, CDR2 FQNEAQ. V lost 5 bases and J 6 bases, leaving 14 bases between the germline ends. The CDR3 has 13 amino acids. The CDR3 loop is CASSHGGAGEQYF. In DNA, the CDR3 is TGTGCCAGCAGCCACGGAGGGGCAGGCGAGCAGTACTTC.

By proportion, this clonotype is medium-sized. V usage is TRBV2 and J usage is TRBJ2-2, with D perhaps TRBD1 (6 bases). This CDR3 has 15 residues. Germline V gives CDR1 SNHLY, CDR2 FYNNEI. V was clipped by 4 bases and J by 1 base, with 10 bases between them. The CDR3: CASSVRGLNTGELFF. In nucleotides, the CDR3 is TGTGCCAGCAGTGTAAGGGGGTTGAACACCGGGGAGCTGTTTTTT.

J is TRBJ2-5 and V is TRBV12-3 or TRBV12-4; D may be TRBD1 or TRBD2 (5 bases each). CDR3 size: 13 residues. V lost 7 bases and J 1 base, leaving 10 bases between the germline ends. CDR3 residues: CASILGTQETQYF. The DNA for the CDR3 is TGTGCCAGCATCCTCGGGACCCAAGAGACCCAGTACTTC.

This clonotype has only one observation. This chain joins TRBV7-6 and TRBJ2-3; D is perhaps TRBD1 (5 bases). Germline V gives CDR1 SGHVS, CDR2 FNYEAQ. Between the trimmed V and J ends, which lost 5 bases and 3 bases, there was a span of 12 bases. This CDR3 is built from 14 residues. In nucleotides, the CDR3 is TGTGCCAGCAGCCGTGGGCAGGGAACAGATACGCAGTATTTT. Translation: CASSRGQGTDTQYF.

This clonotype rates as large. The chain links TRBV10-2 to TRBJ2-7; 8 nucleotides agree with TRBD2. The trim removed 7 bases at V and 2 bases at J, leaving 10 bases unmatched. This CDR3 comprises 15 residues. CDR1 and CDR2 from the germline V gene are WSHSY and SAAADI. The CDR3 DNA sequence: TGCGCCAGCACCGAGGTAGCGGGGTTGACCTACGAGCAGTACTTC. It yields the protein CASTEVAGLTYEQYF.

The J gene is TRBJ2-7, the V gene TRBV29-1; either TRBD1 or TRBD2 may fit D (5 bases each). Germline lookup yields CDR1 SQVTM and CDR2 ANQGSEA. The CDR3 runs to 14 residues. V lost 7 bases, J lost 7 bases, and 23 bases lay in between. CDR3 loop: CSASGSGLSKEQYF. The CDR3 nucleotides read TGCAGCGCCTCTGGATCGGGGCTGTCAAAAGAGCAGTACTTC.

In this sample, this clonotype is medium-sized (0.01 to 0.1%). The rearrangement uses TRBV19 and TRBJ2-5; TRBD1 or TRBD2 may be the D gene (5 bases each). Germline CDR1 reads LNHDA; CDR2 reads SQIVND (reference sequence). V lost 8 bases to trimming and J lost 5 bases, with 15 bases between them. The CDR3 contains 13 residues. CDR3 sequence reads: CASRQGVGETQYF. In DNA form, the CDR3 reads TGTGCCAGTCGTCAGGGAGTCGGGGAGACCCAGTACTTC.

The chain employs TRBV5-3 and TRBJ2-1; 7 nucleotides align to TRBD2. TRBV5-3 is recorded as an ORF, its role being uncertain. CDR3 length equals 15 residues. With 4 bases clipped from V and 8 bases from J, the junction kept 12 bases outside the gene matches. The DNA for the CDR3 is TGTGCCAGAAGCACCCACGGGGGGTCATGGGATGAGCAGTTCTTC. It specifies CARSTHGGSWDEQFF.

The chain employs TRBV29-1 and TRBJ2-3; the D is unclear. The V gene lost 0 bases and the J gene lost 1 base, with 8 bases spanning the gap. CDR3 length equals 14 residues. Germline-derived CDR1 and CDR2 are SQVTM and ANQGSEA. The CDR3 reads CSVEDSLGTDTQYF. DNA of the CDR3: TGCAGCGTTGAAGATAGCCTCGGCACAGATACGCAGTATTTT.